The clone carrying this TCR beta chain showed up many times. Construction of TCR beta libraries relied on iRepertoire HTBI primers and on Arm-PCR targeting CDR3 regions. TCRdb re-called the multiplex PCR reads through MiXCR, storing one row per CDR3 protein. The sample comprises more than 350,000 distinct CDR3 sequences, around 23% of which are singletons, and roughly an eighth rests with the top ten. CDR1 SNHLY and CDR2 FYNNEI come from the germline V gene. The V end was cut by 4 bases, the J end by 5 bases, with 5 bases between. CDR3 length: 12 residues. Time point indicated: persistent/refractory GD, antithyroid drugs over 5 years with positive TRAb. From PBMCs, RNA was extracted and then used to make the TCR library. This sample stems from a study of regulatory T cells in long-lasting Graves disease.

The clonotype was recovered from a female donor with Graves disease. Here the sequenced sample was peripheral blood mononuclear cells (PBMCs), taken when the disease was refractory, from a patient treated with antithyroid drugs. The genes are TRBV2 and TRBJ2-2; tentatively, D is TRBD1 (5 bases). CDR3 bases: TGTGCCAGCAGTGGGACAACCGGGGAGCTGTTTTTT. Its protein product is CASSGTTGELFF.